This TCR beta chain was documented in a study of OX40 agonist ivuxolimab in advanced cancers. CDR1 and CDR2 (germline): SGHVS, FQNEAQ. Trimming cost V 4 bases and J 4 bases, with 8 bases left between them. The CDR3 contains 13 residues. Profiling relied on immunoSEQ multiplex PCR, and the TCRdb table lists in-frame clones only, not all of them. Here the sample spans 65,000 to 75,000 clones, approximately 85% being singletons. The sample here was CD4+ or CD8+ T cells sorted from blood, taken in a trial of the OX40 agonist ivuxolimab. The chain uses TRBV7-8 and TRBJ2-1; unclear D gene. This clonotype originated in an adult with an advanced solid tumor such as melanoma, head and neck, liver or kidney cancer. The CDR3 DNA is TGTGCCAGCAGCTCCCCCCCGTACAATGAGCAGTTCTTC. The encoded protein is CASSSPPYNEQFF.